A selection of T cell receptor beta chains follows, all from one sample in a study of blood T cell repertoires in COVID-19. Produced via immunoSEQ multiplex PCR; TCRdb's table is partial and in-frame only. The repertoire consists of about 200,000 clones, with around 84% occurring once and the leading ten covering 4.5% to 5%. The specimen sequenced was peripheral blood. These receptors all come from an elderly woman with acute or convalescent COVID-19. CDR3s include the opening cysteine and the closing phenylalanine or tryptophan. A D gene is named only where the DNA matches it firmly. Clone size appears in some rows only: once, few, many, or a class for an expanded clone.

V gene,CDR3 length,J gene,D gene,clone size,CDR3 protein,CDR3 DNA
TRBV18,11,TRBJ2-7,-,-,CASSTGSEQYF,TGTGCCAGCTCCACGGGGAGTGAGCAGTACTTC
TRBV9,16,TRBJ2-7,TRBD1,-,CASSVTAGQGSYEQYF,TGTGCCAGCAGCGTAACGGCGGGACAGGGTTCCTACGAGCAGTACTTC
TRBV11-2,16,TRBJ2-7,TRBD2,once,CASSLVLREGSYEQYF,TGTGCCAGCAGCTTAGTTCTCCGGGAGGGTAGCTACGAGCAGTACTTC
TRBV7-8,15,TRBJ1-2,TRBD1,-,CASSFIQGASLGYTF,TGTGCCAGCAGCTTTATACAGGGGGCGTCCCTTGGCTACACCTTC
TRBV7-2,18,TRBJ2-5,-,-,CASSLAGGGAEGQETQYF,TGTGCCAGCAGCTTAGCGGGCGGGGGCGCGGAGGGGCAAGAGACCCAGTACTTC
TRBV5-5,12,TRBJ1-2,-,-,CASSLGVLGYTF,TGTGCCAGCAGCTTAGGGGTCCTTGGCTACACCTTC
TRBV28,16,TRBJ2-6,-,-,CASTLTGLNGANVLTF,TGTGCCAGCACCCTCACAGGGCTTAACGGGGCCAACGTCCTGACTTTC
TRBV6-2/TRBV6-3,15,TRBJ2-7,TRBD2,few,CASSHSGRIDYEQYF,TGTGCCAGCAGCCATAGCGGGAGGATCGACTACGAGCAGTACTTC
TRBV14,13,TRBJ2-7,-,-,CASSPDRSYEQYF,TGTGCCAGCAGCCCCGACAGGTCCTACGAGCAGTACTTC
TRBV28,14,TRBJ1-1,TRBD1,-,CASSTPDRVAEAFF,TGTGCCAGCAGTACCCCGGACAGGGTGGCTGAAGCTTTCTTT
TRBV27,14,TRBJ2-7,-,few,CASYSLAGSYEQYF,TGTGCCAGCTACAGTTTGGCGGGATCCTACGAGCAGTACTTC
TRBV7-2,13,TRBJ1-1,-,-,CASSWERNTEAFF,TGTGCCAGCAGCTGGGAGAGGAACACTGAAGCTTTCTTT
TRBV19,15,TRBJ2-5,TRBD2,-,CASSRRLAGQETQYF,TGTGCCAGTAGCCGGCGACTAGCGGGACAAGAGACCCAGTACTTC
TRBV5-4,17,TRBJ2-1,TRBD2,once,CASSLVSGRFSHNEQFF,TGTGCCAGCAGCTTGGTTAGCGGGAGATTTTCTCACAATGAGCAGTTCTTC
TRBV9,15,TRBJ2-1,TRBD2,-,CASSPRTSGSNEQFF,TGTGCCAGCAGCCCGCGGACTAGCGGGAGTAATGAGCAGTTCTTC
TRBV7-3,14,TRBJ1-1,-,-,CASSFLSSGTEAFF,TGTGCCAGCAGCTTTTTATCCTCGGGGACTGAAGCTTTCTTT
TRBV7-2,14,TRBJ1-4,-,few,CASSPGGSNEKLFF,TGTGCCAGCAGCCCCGGCGGGTCTAATGAAAAACTGTTTTTT
TRBV5-6,14,TRBJ2-5,-,-,CASSLDGLVGTQYF,TGTGCCAGCAGCTTGGATGGTTTAGTTGGGACCCAGTACTTC
TRBV4-1,15,TRBJ2-7,TRBD2,-,CASSQDLTSGYEQYF,TGCGCCAGCAGCCAAGATTTAACTAGCGGATACGAGCAGTACTTC
TRBV27,14,TRBJ1-2,TRBD1,-,CASSSTGGVYGYTF,TGTGCCAGCAGTTCGACAGGGGGCGTCTATGGCTACACCTTC
TRBV6-5,14,TRBJ2-5,-,-,CASFPWQGQETQYF,TGTGCCAGCTTCCCCTGGCAGGGGCAAGAGACCCAGTACTTC
TRBV30,15,TRBJ2-1,TRBD2,-,CAWSVGLAAYNEQFF,TGTGCCTGGAGTGTAGGGCTAGCGGCCTACAATGAGCAGTTCTTC
TRBV5-1,14,TRBJ1-1,-,-,CASRLTGFNTEAFF,TGCGCCAGCAGGTTGACAGGCTTTAACACTGAAGCTTTCTTT
TRBV5-6,13,TRBJ1-5,-,-,CASSLGANQPQHF,TGTGCCAGCAGCTTGGGGGCCAATCAGCCCCAGCATTTT
TRBV7-2,16,TRBJ2-7,-,-,CASSQRSGGDPYEQYF,TGTGCCAGCAGCCAAAGATCCGGCGGGGATCCCTACGAGCAGTACTTC
TRBV30,13,TRBJ2-7,-,-,CAWSLARGYEQYF,TGTGCCTGGAGTCTCGCCCGGGGTTACGAGCAGTACTTC
TRBV5-1,16,TRBJ1-2,TRBD1,-,CASRQDRGHYNYGYTF,TGCGCCAGCAGACAGGACAGGGGCCATTACAACTATGGCTACACCTTC
TRBV28,11,TRBJ2-7,-,-,CASSLQYEQYF,TGTGCCAGCAGTTTACAATACGAGCAGTACTTC
TRBV2,13,TRBJ2-1,TRBD2,-,CASRLAGSNEQFF,TGTGCCAGCAGACTAGCGGGTAGCAATGAGCAGTTCTTC
TRBV4-1,19,TRBJ1-3,-,-,CASSHPRAGLPYSGNTIYF,TGCGCCAGCAGCCATCCTCGGGCAGGGCTCCCATACTCTGGAAACACCATATATTTT
TRBV18,14,TRBJ2-1,TRBD2,-,CASSILAGNSEQFF,TGTGCCAGCTCAATCCTAGCGGGAAATAGTGAGCAGTTCTTC
TRBV5-1,15,TRBJ2-3,-,-,CASSLVGGGGNTQYF,TGCGCCAGCAGCTTGGTTGGGGGAGGTGGAAATACGCAGTATTTT
TRBV7-2,16,TRBJ2-3,TRBD1,-,CASSLHGTGSADTQYF,TGTGCCAGCAGCCTACACGGGACAGGGTCCGCAGATACGCAGTATTTT
TRBV4-3,14,TRBJ2-2,-,few,CASSQLRNTGELFF,TGCGCCAGCAGCCAACTGCGGAACACCGGGGAGCTGTTTTTT
TRBV29-1,13,TRBJ1-5,-,-,CSAQRGYDQPQHF,TGCAGCGCCCAGAGGGGGTACGATCAGCCCCAGCATTTT
TRBV12-5,14,TRBJ1-3,TRBD1,-,CASGRGRAGNTIYF,TGTGCTAGTGGCAGGGGGCGAGCTGGAAACACCATATATTTT
TRBV2,14,TRBJ1-5,-,once,CASSVGQGGQPQHF,TGTGCCAGCAGTGTAGGGCAGGGTGGACAGCCCCAGCATTTT
TRBV6-5,13,TRBJ2-7,-,-,CASSYSRRGEQYF,TGTGCCAGCAGTTACTCGAGGCGGGGCGAGCAGTACTTC
TRBV2,14,TRBJ2-7,TRBD2,-,CASSVGGSIHEQYF,TGTGCCAGCAGTGTGGGCGGGAGCATCCACGAGCAGTACTTC
TRBV19,13,TRBJ2-1,-,-,CASTRNSYNEQFF,TGTGCCAGTACCAGAAACTCCTACAATGAGCAGTTCTTC
TRBV5-1,18,TRBJ1-5,-,-,CASSPGGGSVYSNQPQHF,TGCGCCAGCAGCCCCGGGGGGGGATCGGTATATAGCAATCAGCCCCAGCATTTT
TRBV5-1,12,TRBJ1-2,-,-,CASSFERGGYTF,TGCGCCAGCAGCTTCGAGAGGGGGGGCTACACCTTC
TRBV11-2,13,TRBJ1-6,-,-,CASSPRWNSPLHF,TGTGCCAGCAGCCCCAGATGGAATTCACCCCTCCACTTT
TRBV5-4,15,TRBJ2-3,TRBD2,-,CASSSQREGGDTQYF,TGTGCCAGCAGCAGCCAGCGGGAGGGGGGAGATACGCAGTATTTT
TRBV7-9,16,TRBJ1-3,-,few,CASSYKGLTSGNTIYF,TGTGCCAGCAGCTATAAAGGACTGACCTCTGGAAACACCATATATTTT
TRBV5-4,15,TRBJ1-1,-,-,CASSSRQVMGTEAFF,TGTGCCAGCAGCTCAAGACAGGTAATGGGGACTGAAGCTTTCTTT
TRBV7-2,15,TRBJ1-2,TRBD1,-,CASSLERGLPSGYTF,TGTGCCAGCAGCTTAGAGAGGGGGCTCCCGAGTGGCTACACCTTC
TRBV6-6,15,TRBJ1-4,TRBD1,-,CASAAPGQGNEKLFF,TGTGCCAGCGCCGCGCCGGGACAGGGGAATGAAAAACTGTTTTTT
TRBV19,15,TRBJ2-7,TRBD2,-,CASSKKIGTSYEQYF,TGTGCCAGTAGTAAAAAAATAGGGACTAGCTACGAGCAGTACTTC
TRBV7-3,16,TRBJ2-1,TRBD2,-,CASSLGRTSGMNEQFF,TGTGCCAGCAGCTTAGGTCGGACTAGCGGGATGAATGAGCAGTTCTTC
TRBV14,16,TRBJ2-2,-,-,CASSQDIAEGPGELFF,TGTGCCAGCAGCCAGGATATAGCAGAGGGCCCCGGGGAGCTGTTTTTT
TRBV7-2,13,TRBJ2-1,-,few,CASSLELGREQFF,TGTGCCAGCAGCTTAGAGCTGGGGCGAGAGCAGTTCTTC
TRBV9,16,TRBJ2-3,TRBD2,once,CASSVLFSGGIDTQYF,TGTGCCAGCAGCGTCCTGTTTTCGGGAGGGATAGATACGCAGTATTTT
TRBV5-1,14,TRBJ2-7,TRBD1,-,CASSTGQGPLEQYF,TGCGCCAGCAGCACCGGACAGGGGCCCCTGGAGCAGTACTTC
TRBV9,14,TRBJ1-4,TRBD1,-,CASSFGTGNEKLFF,TGTGCCAGCAGCTTTGGGACAGGGAATGAAAAACTGTTTTTT
TRBV6-2/TRBV6-3,14,TRBJ1-4,TRBD1,-,CASSGTGRNEKLFF,TGTGCCAGCAGTGGGACAGGGAGGAATGAAAAACTGTTTTTT
TRBV7-9,16,TRBJ1-6,TRBD1,-,CASSPRTGGVGSPLHF,TGTGCCAGCAGCCCACGGACAGGGGGCGTTGGTTCACCCCTCCACTTT